The entry that follows covers one T cell receptor (beta chain) sequence. No antigen is known for it. These data belong to a study of T cell repertoires in aging, cancer and after chemotherapy. Across the whole study: The whole study produced a dataset of around 8.4 million TCR reads. Study-wide points: Age-matched healthy donors had significantly more diverse, less clonal blood TCR repertoires than untreated cancer patients. Loss of evenness, beyond lost richness, contributed to age-related TCR diversity decline in cancer patients.

TRB rearrangements spanning V, D and J were amplified using mixed TRB-A/B primers. TCRdb fed the multiplex PCR reads into MiXCR, producing one record per CDR3 protein. The sample consists of more than 9,000 distinct CDR3 sequences, around 35% of them appearing once. The CDR3 consists of 14 residues. Per the germline V gene, CDR1 is SGHNT and CDR2 is YYREEE (reference sequence). The V gene lost 4 bases and the J gene lost 7 bases, with 14 bases spanning the gap. The template was genomic DNA from peripheral blood, not RNA. This sequence joins TRBV5-4 and TRBJ1-4; a possible D gene is TRBD1 (6 bases). The clonotype originates from a human donor in good health. Input material: blood. CDR3: CASSTTETGEKLFF. DNA of the CDR3: TGTGCCAGCAGCACCACGGAGACAGGTGAAAAACTGTTTTTT.